This TCR beta chain was documented in a study of post-analysis software for immune sequencing data (dated by TCRdb to between 2014 and 2016). General notes on the study: Disease courses on record covered relapsing-remitting, secondary progressive and progressive-relapsing multiple sclerosis, though some patients had no subtype annotation. A subset of samples was prepared in parallel using single-end sample barcoding, then pooled and co-amplified after Illumina adapter ligation. Patient repertoires were compared against roughly 10 previously published healthy control repertoires from donors aged about 6 to 27 years.

The library came from PCR. The instrument given in TCRdb is Illumina HiSeq 2500. To reduce PCR and sequencing biases, unique molecular identifiers were built into the TCR beta cDNA libraries. Roughly 500,000 cDNA molecules were obtained per 1 to 10 million input T cells, so each molecule approximated one T cell. Patient libraries were prepared and sequenced with the same protocol used for the earlier healthy control dataset. Samples belonging to the same batch were prepared together, multiplexed and sequenced on a shared HiSeq lane. In the original analysis: Raw barcoded reads were processed with MIGEC, and single-read molecular identifier groups were discarded before consensus assembly and CDR3 extraction. Clonotype tables were post-analysed with VDJtools, and diversity was normalized by down-sampling all datasets to the smallest sample size. Repertoire overlap clustering matched CDR3 amino acid but not nucleotide sequences to correct batch-related cross-sample contamination. The raw public reads went through TCRdb reprocessing: fastp at Q25, MiXCR clone calling, in-frame beta chains kept. All rows with the same CDR3 protein become a single entry with the most common DNA and genes. Here the V and J calls rest on TCRdb's processing, not on the authors' analysis. For this sample the table gives 650,000 to 900,000 distinct CDR3 sequences, of which about 43% were detected only once. The top ten clonotypes cover roughly 4.4% of the sample.

TCR beta repertoires were profiled from peripheral blood of over 10 young patients with multiple sclerosis to demonstrate the VDJtools post-analysis software. The multiple sclerosis patients were children and adolescents ranging in age from roughly 6 to 16 years. Clipping removes 0 bases from V and 6 bases from J, with 5 as the unmatched junction base count. CDR1 is given as SGHRS and CDR2 as YFSETQ, both from the germline V gene. The CDR3 spans 15 residues, from the cysteine through the phenylalanine. The kept DNA is CDR3 alone, 45 bases in frame from the first base. In regard to this clonotype: There is no known antigen for this receptor. Per-nucleotide qualities are absent, and no much larger clonotype sits a single base away.

Summary of the overall study and its limitations: Compared with controls, multiple sclerosis patients had significantly lower normalized Chao1 diversity, a finding suggesting substantial peripheral T-cell clonal expansion. Several TRBV segments, including TRBV5-6, TRBV5-1 and TRBV20-1, were significantly more frequent in patients than controls. Direct clustering with F measure showed strong co-clustering of samples prepared in the same batch, prompting a batch-effect correction. The control group was slightly older than the multiple sclerosis patient group.

This TCR came from a girl aged 10 to 17 with multiple sclerosis. The material sequenced was blood. The rearranged chain carries TRBV5-1 and TRBJ2-2; the central 7 bases match TRBD2. The sequenced DNA: TGCGCCAGCAGCTTGGTTGAGGCGGGAGCCGGGGAGCTGTTTTTT. Its translation is CASSLVEAGAGELFF.